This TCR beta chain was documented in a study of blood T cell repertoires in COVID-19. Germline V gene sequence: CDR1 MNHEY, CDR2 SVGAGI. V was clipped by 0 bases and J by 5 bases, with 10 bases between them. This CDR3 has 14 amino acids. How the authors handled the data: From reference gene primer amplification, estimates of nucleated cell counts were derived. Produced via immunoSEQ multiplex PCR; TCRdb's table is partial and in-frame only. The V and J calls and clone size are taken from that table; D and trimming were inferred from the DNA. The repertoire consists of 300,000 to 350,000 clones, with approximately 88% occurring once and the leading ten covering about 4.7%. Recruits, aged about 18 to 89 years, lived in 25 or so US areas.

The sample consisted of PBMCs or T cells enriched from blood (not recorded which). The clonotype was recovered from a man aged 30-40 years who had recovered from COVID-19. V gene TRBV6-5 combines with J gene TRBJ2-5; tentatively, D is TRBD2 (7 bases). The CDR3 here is CASSYSGGRETQYF. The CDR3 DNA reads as TGTGCCAGCAGTTACTCCGGGGGGCGGGAGACCCAGTACTTC.